The 11 T cell receptor beta chains listed next were all sequenced from one sample in a study of OX40 agonist ivuxolimab in advanced cancers. Method: immunoSEQ multiplex PCR; TCRdb's copy keeps in-frame clones and lacks some. The table includes about 150,000 clones, 94% detected once. The sample in question was CD4+ or CD8+ T cells sorted from blood, obtained in a trial of the OX40 agonist ivuxolimab. These receptors were taken from an adult with an advanced solid tumor such as melanoma, head and neck, liver or kidney cancer.

V and J are TRBV28 and TRBJ2-7, with D maybe TRBD2 (6 bases). This CDR3 has 19 residues. Trimming cost V 4 bases and J 2 bases, with 27 bases left between them. The germline V gene has CDR1 MDHEN and CDR2 SYDVKM. The CDR3: CASSSPFSFKRETTYEQYF. In nucleotides, the CDR3 is TGTGCCAGCAGTTCCCCTTTCAGTTTCAAACGGGAGACCACCTACGAGCAGTACTTC.

CDR3 DNA sequence: TGTGCCAGCAGCTCCCCCGACACTGAAGCTTTCTTT. This sequence encodes CASSSPDTEAFF. The rearrangement links TRBV7-2 to TRBJ1-1; D remains ambiguous. Germline lookup yields CDR1 SGHTA and CDR2 FQGNSA. The CDR3 length is 12 residues. V lost 4 bases to trimming and J lost 3 bases, with 6 bases between them. Variable domain in full (rest from reference TRBV7-2 and TRBJ1-1): GAGVSQSPSNKVTEKGKDVELRCDPISGHTALYWYRQSLGQGLEFLIYFQGNSAPDKSGLPSDRFSAERTGGSVSTLTIQRTQQEDSAVYLCASSSPDTEAFFGQGTRLTVV.

The chain recombines TRBV7-2 with TRBJ1-2, with 9 bases identical to TRBD1. The V and J ends lost 8 bases and 6 bases, in that order; junction bases with no gene match: 13. Germline V CDR1 and CDR2: SGHTA, FQGNSA. The CDR3 is made up of 15 amino acids. CDR3 sequence: CASGTGTGSPHGYTF. CDR3 sequence (DNA): TGTGCCAGCGGGACCGGGACAGGGAGTCCCCATGGCTACACCTTC.

V is TRBV5-5 and J is TRBJ1-2; a weak D match, TRBD1 (5 bases). The V gene's germline CDR1 is SGHKS and CDR2 YYEKEE (reference sequence). V was shortened by 0 bases and J by 1 base, with 7 bases between the two germline ends. The CDR3 contains 14 residues. The CDR3 region is CASSLEQVNYGYTF. CDR3 DNA: TGTGCCAGCAGCTTGGAACAGGTTAACTATGGCTACACCTTC.

This clone was seen once. The chain employs TRBV11-3 and TRBJ2-3; D may be TRBD1 or TRBD2 (5 bases each). Germline lookup yields CDR1 SGHNT and CDR2 YENEEA. V was cut by 4 bases and J by 15 bases, with 20 bases left in between. The CDR3 loop spans 13 amino acids. CDR3 nucleotide sequence: TGTGCCAGCAGCTCAACATATCGGGACCCGGCATATTTT. Protein product: CASSSTYRDPAYF. Full variable domain (remainder filled in from reference TRBV11-3 and TRBJ2-3): EAGVVQSPRYKIIEKKQPVAFWCNPISGHNTLYWYLQNLGQGPELLIRYENEEAVDDSQLPKDRFSAERLKGVDSTLKIQPAELGDSAVYLCASSSTYRDPAYFGPGTRLTVL.

This clone was seen once. The V and J genes are TRBV7-9 and TRBJ2-5, with D possibly TRBD1 on 6 matching bases. Trimming took off 1 base at V and 0 bases at J, with 12 bases between the two ends. Germline-derived CDR1 and CDR2 are SEHNR and FQNEAQ (reference sequence). CDR3 length equals 16 residues. CDR3 residues: CASSLEGTSYQETQYF. As DNA, the CDR3 is TGTGCCAGCAGCTTAGAGGGGACAAGCTACCAAGAGACCCAGTACTTC.

The chain is built from TRBV11-2 and TRBJ1-1, with 10 bases that match TRBD1. This CDR3 is built from 14 residues. V shed 5 bases and J 4 bases; nucleotides not matched to a gene: 4. Germline values: CDR1 SGHAT, CDR2 FQNNGV. The CDR3 DNA is TGTGCCAGCAGCACGGGACAGGGGAGCACTGAAGCTTTCTTT. As protein: CASSTGQGSTEAFF.

The chain has TRBV7-2 and TRBJ1-5, with D unclear. The length of the CDR3 is 14 residues. V was shortened by 5 bases and J by 6 bases, with 14 bases between the two germline ends. The germline V gene encodes CDR1 SGHTA and CDR2 FQGNSA. The CDR3 is CASSVDGTRQPQHF. In DNA form, the CDR3 reads TGTGCCAGCAGCGTAGATGGCACCCGTCAGCCCCAGCATTTT.

V usage is TRBV6-1 and J usage is TRBJ1-2; perhaps TRBD1 as D (5 bases). The CDR3 covers 14 residues. V lost 7 bases to trimming and J lost 4 bases, with 16 bases between them. The germline V gene has CDR1 MNHNS and CDR2 SASEGT. The CDR3 DNA reads as TGTGCCAGCACCCTGGGGCTCTCGGCCTATGGCTACACCTTC. Its protein is CASTLGLSAYGYTF.

This chain connects TRBV19 to TRBJ2-5; the match to TRBD2 covers 7 bases. This CDR3 comprises 15 residues. Germline loops: CDR1 LNHDA, CDR2 SQIVND (reference sequence). V gave up 6 bases and J gave up 2 bases; unmatched junction bases: 9. The CDR3 reads CASRVRGSGQETQYF. DNA of the CDR3: TGTGCCAGTAGGGTTCGCGGGAGCGGACAAGAGACCCAGTACTTC.

This rearrangement joins TRBV15 to TRBJ2-5, with D maybe TRBD1 (5 bases). Germline V gene data show CDR1 as LNHNV and CDR2 as YYDKDF (reference sequence). V lost 8 bases to trimming and J lost 3 bases, with 10 bases between them. The CDR3 has 12 residues. This CDR3 is CATGATKETQYF. The CDR3 region has the DNA TGTGCCACCGGGGCTACCAAAGAGACCCAGTACTTC.